The 26 T cell receptor beta chains below were found in one sample sequenced in a study of shared T cell receptors in the human thymus. Assay used: immunoSEQ multiplex PCR; TCRdb lists only in-frame clones, some missing. The table lists 650,000 to 950,000 clones, 80% to 90% of them singletons, with about 0.0098% in the top ten. A further study also used this sample, focusing on human thymus T cells.

Sequencing was performed on thymocytes. Receptors were obtained from a girl less than two years old with a congenital heart defect.

The genes are TRBV4-3 and TRBJ2-5; 8 nucleotides match TRBD2. Germline loops: CDR1 LGHNA, CDR2 YSLEER. This CDR3 has 15 residues. V dropped 6 bases and J dropped 5; count of bases not matched to a gene: 11. CDR3 DNA: TGCGCCAGCAGACTATATCTAGCGGGTGTGGAGACCCAGTACTTC. Translated, it gives CASRLYLAGVETQYF.

J is TRBJ1-4 and V is TRBV7-2; tentative D call: TRBD1 (5 bases). Per germline, CDR1 SGHTA and CDR2 FQGNSA. Between the trimmed V and J ends, which lost 5 bases and 4 bases, there was a span of 11 bases. This CDR3 spans 14 amino acids. The DNA for the CDR3 is TGTGCCAGCAGCCATAAGGGGCTTAATGAAAAACTGTTTTTT. This translates into CASSHKGLNEKLFF.

The chain has TRBV29-1 and TRBJ2-4, with D possibly TRBD2 on 7 matching bases. The germline gives CDR1 SQVTM, CDR2 ANQGSEA. This CDR3 region has 15 residues. V lost 5 bases and J 0 bases, leaving 14 bases between the germline ends. Here the CDR3 DNA reads TGCAGCGTTCTTAAAGGGGGGGAAGCCAAAAACATTCAGTACTTC. Its protein product is CSVLKGGEAKNIQYF. The variable domain in full, with the rest retrieved from reference TRBV29-1 and TRBJ2-4, is SAVISQKPSRDICQRGTSLTIQCQVDSQVTMMFWYRQQPGQSLTLIATANQGSEATYESGFVIDKFPISRPNLTFSTLTVSNMSPEDSSIYLCSVLKGGEAKNIQYFGAGTRLSVL.

The count of this clone is one. The chain links TRBV9 to TRBJ2-7, with TRBD1 matching over 9 bases. The CDR3 extends over 14 amino acids. V lost 4 bases to trimming and J lost 5 bases; unmatched junction nucleotides: 7. CDR1 and CDR2 (germline): SGDLS, YYNGEE. CDR3 sequence (DNA): TGTGCCAGCAGCCGACAGGGGGGATCGGACGAGCAGTACTTC. Translated: CASSRQGGSDEQYF.

The chain is built from TRBV7-9 and TRBJ2-3, with D possibly TRBD1 on 5 matching bases. The germline V gene has CDR1 SEHNR and CDR2 FQNEAQ (reference sequence). V lost 4 bases, J lost 0 bases, and 11 bases lay in between. The CDR3 is made up of 15 amino acids. The CDR3 nucleotides read TGTGCCAGCAGCTCGACAGAGACTAGCACAGATACGCAGTATTTT. This codes for CASSSTETSTDTQYF.

The chain combines TRBV2 with TRBJ1-6; maybe TRBD1 (6 bases). The length of the CDR3 is 15 residues. In germline, CDR1 is SNHLY, CDR2 FYNNEI. V lost 4 bases, J lost 8 bases, and 15 bases lay in between. This CDR3 reads CASSGLTGPDSPLHF. The CDR3, as DNA: TGTGCCAGCAGTGGCCTGACAGGACCAGATTCACCCCTCCACTTT.

CDR3 region: CASSRGAGTSGVWTQYF. DNA of the CDR3: TGCGCCAGCAGCCGGGGCGCCGGGACTAGTGGGGTTTGGACCCAGTACTTC. V and J are TRBV4-1 and TRBJ2-5, with TRBD2 matching over 8 bases. The CDR3 extends over 17 amino acids. Losses at the gene ends were 4 bases for V and 7 bases for J; bases not matched to a gene: 17. Germline V gene data show CDR1 as MGHRA and CDR2 as YSYEKL.

This clone occurred once. J is TRBJ2-7 and V is TRBV5-8; the match to TRBD1 covers 9 bases. The CDR3 covers 13 residues. CDR1 is SGHTS and CDR2 is YDEGEE in the germline V gene. V lost 6 bases to trimming and J lost 3 bases; unmatched junction nucleotides: 4. The CDR3 nucleotides are TGTGCCAGCAACGGACAGGGGATCTACGAGCAGTACTTC. This gives the protein CASNGQGIYEQYF.

This chain connects TRBV28 to TRBJ1-2; 12 positions match TRBD1. The CDR3 totals 16 residues. With V trimmed by 2 bases and J by 8 bases, 9 bases remained unmatched. CDR1 and CDR2 (germline): MDHEN, SYDVKM. The CDR3 reads CASSLGGTGGCHGYTF. The DNA for the CDR3 is TGTGCCAGCAGTTTAGGCGGGACAGGGGGCTGTCACGGCTACACCTTC.

The chain has TRBV19 and TRBJ2-5; no reliable D call. With 3 bases removed from V and 1 base from J, the gap between germline ends came to 12 bases. This CDR3 has 15 amino acids. Germline lookup yields CDR1 LNHDA and CDR2 SQIVND (reference sequence). CDR3 DNA sequence: TGTGCCAGTAGTATCTCGCAGGTCATCCAAGAGACCCAGTACTTC. Translated, it gives CASSISQVIQETQYF.

The rearrangement links TRBV7-9 to TRBJ2-7, with D possibly matching TRBD1 (5 bases). Germline V CDR1 and CDR2: SEHNR, FQNEAQ (reference sequence). CDR3 size: 14 residues. V was clipped by 5 bases and J by 6 bases, with 17 bases between them. CDR3 bases: TGTGCCAGCAGCGCATTAACAGGATTGGGCGAGCAGTACTTC. It translates to CASSALTGLGEQYF.

The chain joins TRBV5-4 to TRBJ1-2; D is unresolved. V lost 4 bases to trimming and J lost 10 bases, with 20 bases between them. Germline-derived CDR1 and CDR2 are SGHNT and YYREEE (reference sequence). The CDR3 runs to 14 residues. Written as DNA, the CDR3 is TGTGCCAGCAGCCGGGGATTTCAATCAATCTACTACACCTTC. It yields the protein CASSRGFQSIYYTF.

This chain links TRBV7-2 with TRBJ1-3, with 9 positions matching TRBD1. Unmatched junction bases numbered 9, after V lost 5 bases and J lost 4 bases. The CDR3 covers 16 residues. From germline, CDR1 is SGHTA and CDR2 FQGNSA. The CDR3 DNA follows: TGTGCCAGCAGCGGGGTACAGGGGGCCAGGGGAAACACCATATATTTT. Translation: CASSGVQGARGNTIYF.

This chain uses TRBV6-1 with TRBJ1-1; D uncertain. Deletions cut 4 bases from V and 0 bases from J, with 6 bases between. From germline, CDR1 is MNHNS and CDR2 SASEGT. CDR3 length: 13 amino acids. The CDR3 is CASSVQMNTEAFF. The CDR3 region has the DNA TGTGCCAGCAGTGTACAGATGAACACTGAAGCTTTCTTT.

The rearrangement uses TRBV5-6 and TRBJ1-2, with D maybe TRBD1 (5 bases). The CDR3 runs 14 residues. Germline CDR1 and CDR2: SGHDT and YYEEEE. V lost 4 bases and J lost 7, with 17 bases in between. CDR3 region: CASSDLKGALGYTF. CDR3 bases: TGTGCCAGCAGCGACCTAAAAGGGGCGCTTGGCTACACCTTC.

V usage is TRBV29-1 and J usage is TRBJ2-1; 8 bases agree with TRBD2. With 7 bases clipped from V and 0 bases from J, the junction kept 5 bases outside the gene matches. Germline values: CDR1 SQVTM, CDR2 ANQGSEA. The CDR3 sequence is 14 residues long. CDR3 loop: CSAKRGSSYNEQFF. CDR3 bases: TGCAGCGCCAAGCGGGGGTCCTCCTACAATGAGCAGTTCTTC.

This clone showed up just a few times. CDR3 protein: CASSPPVEGAYEQYF. The CDR3 bases are TGCGCCAGCAGCCCTCCAGTCGAGGGGGCGTATGAGCAGTACTTC. This chain connects TRBV5-1 to TRBJ2-7, with 7 bases aligning to TRBD1. The CDR3 has 15 amino acids. Germline CDR1 and CDR2: SGHRS and YFSETQ. V lost 4 bases and J lost 7; bases outside the gene matches: 14.

The DNA of the CDR3 is TGTGCCAGCAGCGCCCGACCTACGACAGGGGCCCCGGAGACCCAGTACTTC. Amino acid sequence: CASSARPTTGAPETQYF. This chain uses TRBV9 with TRBJ2-5, with TRBD1 identical over 8 bases. Per the germline V gene, CDR1 is SGDLS and CDR2 is YYNGEE. The CDR3 has 17 amino acids. Trimming at V came to 3 bases and at J to 5 bases, leaving 15 bases not matched to a gene. The whole variable domain, remainder taken from reference TRBV9 and TRBJ2-5, is DSGVTQTPKHLITATGQRVTLRCSPRSGDLSVYWYQQSLDQGLQFLIQYYNGEERAKGNILERFSAQQFPDLHSELNLSSLELGDSALYFCASSARPTTGAPETQYFGPGTRLLVL.

The chain combines TRBV13 with TRBJ1-1, with D possibly TRBD1 on 6 matching bases. Between the trimmed V and J ends, which lost 4 bases and 0 bases, there was a span of 15 bases. Germline V gives CDR1 PRHDT, CDR2 FYEKMQ (reference sequence). This CDR3 has 16 amino acids. CDR3 sequence reads: CASSSPGGPMNTEAFF. CDR3 nucleotides: TGTGCCAGCAGCTCCCCTGGGGGCCCAATGAACACTGAAGCTTTCTTT.

This chain joins TRBV5-1 and TRBJ1-1; 10 bases align to TRBD1. From germline, CDR1 is SGHRS and CDR2 YFSETQ. J gave up 6 bases and V 3 bases, and 5 bases lay outside the gene matches. The CDR3 has 14 residues. The CDR3 nucleotides read TGCGCCAGCAGCTGGAGACAGGGGGCCGCTGAAGCTTTCTTT. Translating gives CASSWRQGAAEAFF.

The V gene is TRBV11-2, the J gene TRBJ1-2; no firm D call. Trimming cost V 5 bases and J 4 bases, with 17 bases left between them. This CDR3 is 15 amino acids long. Germline CDR1 SGHAT, CDR2 FQNNGV. CDR3 amino acids: CASSPPGRRGYGYTF. The CDR3 coding sequence is TGTGCCAGCAGCCCCCCGGGCAGGCGGGGCTATGGCTACACCTTC.

The V gene is TRBV7-2, the J gene TRBJ1-1, with 7 bases matching TRBD1. This CDR3 is 17 amino acids long. With 7 bases clipped from V and 0 bases from J, the junction kept 14 bases outside the gene matches. The germline gives CDR1 SGHTA, CDR2 FQGNSA. CDR3 in amino acids: CASNRRTGRNVNTEAFF. The CDR3 DNA is TGTGCCAGCAACCGCCGGACAGGACGGAACGTGAACACTGAAGCTTTCTTT. The full variable domain, with the rest looked up from reference TRBV7-2 and TRBJ1-1, is GAGVSQSPSNKVTEKGKDVELRCDPISGHTALYWYRQSLGQGLEFLIYFQGNSAPDKSGLPSDRFSAERTGGSVSTLTIQRTQQEDSAVYLCASNRRTGRNVNTEAFFGQGTRLTVV.

The chain carries TRBV18 and TRBJ1-5, with a tentative D call TRBD1 (5 bases). CDR1 and CDR2 from the germline V gene are KGHSH and LQKENI. V lost 0 bases and J lost 4, with 13 bases in between. The CDR3 runs 16 residues. The CDR3 DNA reads as TGTGCCAGCTCACCACCGTCGGGGGTTCTTAATCAGCCCCAGCATTTT. Protein: CASSPPSGVLNQPQHF.

The V and J genes are TRBV5-5 and TRBJ1-1, with 7 bases fitting TRBD1. Trimming took 0 bases from V and 4 from J; bases not matched to a gene: 3. The CDR3 sequence is 14 residues long. The germline V gene has CDR1 SGHKS and CDR2 YYEKEE (reference sequence). DNA for the CDR3: TGTGCCAGCAGCTTGGAGGGGGCGGGCACTGAAGCTTTCTTT. It encodes CASSLEGAGTEAFF. Filled out from reference TRBV5-5 and TRBJ1-1, the complete variable domain reads DAGVTQSPTHLIKTRGQQVTLRCSPISGHKSVSWYQQVLGQGPQFIFQYYEKEERGRGNFPDRFSARQFPNYSSELNVNALLLGDSALYLCASSLEGAGTEAFFGQGTRLTVV.

The V gene is TRBV2, the J gene TRBJ2-2, with TRBD1 matching over 7 bases. Germline CDR1 SNHLY, CDR2 FYNNEI. V trimming: 6 bases; J trimming: 1 base; junction bases outside the gene matches: 5. The CDR3 has 15 residues. The CDR3 region is CASRSHRGNTGELFF. The CDR3, as DNA: TGTGCCAGCAGATCTCACAGGGGGAACACCGGGGAGCTGTTTTTT.

V gene TRBV28 combines with J gene TRBJ1-1; 8 bases agree with TRBD1. CDR1 and CDR2 from the germline V gene are MDHEN and SYDVKM. This CDR3 is 16 amino acids long. V shed 3 bases and J 0 bases; nucleotides not matched to a gene: 6. The CDR3 DNA is TGTGCCAGCAGTTTCTGGACAGGGCCCATGAACACTGAAGCTTTCTTT. It yields the protein CASSFWTGPMNTEAFF.